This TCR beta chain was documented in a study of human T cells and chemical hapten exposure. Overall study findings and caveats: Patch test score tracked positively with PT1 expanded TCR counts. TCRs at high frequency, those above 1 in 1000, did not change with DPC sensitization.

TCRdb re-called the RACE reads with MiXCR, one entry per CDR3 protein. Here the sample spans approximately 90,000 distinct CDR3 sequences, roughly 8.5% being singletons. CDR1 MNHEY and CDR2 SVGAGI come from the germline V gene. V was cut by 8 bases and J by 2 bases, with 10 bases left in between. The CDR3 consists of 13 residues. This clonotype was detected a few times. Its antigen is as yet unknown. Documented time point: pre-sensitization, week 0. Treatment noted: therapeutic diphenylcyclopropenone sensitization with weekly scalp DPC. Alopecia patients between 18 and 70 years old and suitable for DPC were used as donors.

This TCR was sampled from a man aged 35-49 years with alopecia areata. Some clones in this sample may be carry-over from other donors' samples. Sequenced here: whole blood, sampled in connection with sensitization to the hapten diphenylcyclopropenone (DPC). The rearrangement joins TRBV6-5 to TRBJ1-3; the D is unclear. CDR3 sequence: CASVGEPGNTIYF. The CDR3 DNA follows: TGTGCCAGCGTTGGGGAGCCTGGAAACACCATATATTTT.